These T cell receptor beta chains were read from a single sample in a study of regulatory T cells in long-lasting Graves disease. Via MiXCR, TCRdb re-called the multiplex PCR reads, giving one row per CDR3 protein. This sample has over 350,000 distinct CDR3 sequences, with about 14% found just once. These data also formed part of another study, on T cells in Graves' hyperthyroidism and ophthalmopathy.

Sequenced here: peripheral blood mononuclear cells (PBMCs), sampled at new diagnosis, from a patient treated with antithyroid drugs. These receptor sequences come from a woman in her forties or fifties with Graves disease. Both conserved end residues are part of each CDR3. Each record gives: J gene, clone size, V gene, D gene, CDR3 protein, CDR3 DNA. A D gene is named only where the DNA matches it firmly. Some rows have no size entry. The others give once, few or many, or a class for an expanded clone.

j_gene: TRBJ2-7; abundance: NA; v_gene: TRBV4-1; d_gene: NA; CDR3aa: CASSQVSQGYEQYF; CDR3nt: TGCGCCAGCAGCCAAGTGAGTCAGGGATACGAGCAGTACTTC
j_gene: TRBJ2-1; abundance: few; v_gene: TRBV6-2/TRBV6-3; d_gene: TRBD1; CDR3aa: CASSDSGTGGWNEQFF; CDR3nt: TGTGCCAGCAGTGACTCCGGGACAGGGGGCTGGAATGAGCAGTTCTTC
j_gene: TRBJ2-2; abundance: NA; v_gene: TRBV11-2; d_gene: TRBD1; CDR3aa: CASSSSGQLTGELFF; CDR3nt: TGTGCCAGCAGCTCATCGGGACAGCTGACCGGGGAGCTGTTTTTT
j_gene: TRBJ2-5; abundance: NA; v_gene: TRBV5-1; d_gene: NA; CDR3aa: CASSLGSGWGETQYF; CDR3nt: TGCGCCAGCAGCTTGGGTTCAGGGTGGGGAGAGACCCAGTACTTC
j_gene: TRBJ2-1; abundance: few; v_gene: TRBV30; d_gene: TRBD2; CDR3aa: CAWRGTSGRVLYEQFF; CDR3nt: TGTGCCTGGAGGGGGACTAGCGGGAGAGTATTATATGAGCAGTTCTTC
j_gene: TRBJ1-2; abundance: many; v_gene: TRBV18; d_gene: NA; CDR3aa: CASSPRTADNYGYTF; CDR3nt: TGTGCCAGCTCACCACGGACAGCCGATAACTATGGCTACACCTTC
j_gene: TRBJ2-5; abundance: many; v_gene: TRBV2; d_gene: NA; CDR3aa: CASSERLLQETQYF; CDR3nt: TGTGCCAGCAGTGAAAGACTACTCCAAGAGACCCAGTACTTC
j_gene: TRBJ2-5; abundance: many; v_gene: TRBV9; d_gene: NA; CDR3aa: CASSVEVARGTQYF; CDR3nt: TGTGCCAGCAGCGTAGAAGTAGCACGGGGGACCCAGTACTTC
j_gene: TRBJ2-2; abundance: NA; v_gene: TRBV10-3; d_gene: NA; CDR3aa: CAISEGRVNTGELFF; CDR3nt: TGTGCCATCAGTGAGGGGCGGGTTAACACCGGGGAGCTGTTTTTT
j_gene: TRBJ2-1; abundance: many; v_gene: TRBV6-1; d_gene: NA; CDR3aa: CASSEGRWVARSNEQFF; CDR3nt: TGTGCCAGCAGTGAAGGCAGGTGGGTTGCACGTTCGAATGAGCAGTTCTTC
j_gene: TRBJ1-1; abundance: many; v_gene: TRBV29-1; d_gene: TRBD1; CDR3aa: CSVDAGQLNTEAFF; CDR3nt: TGCAGCGTTGATGCGGGACAGTTGAACACTGAAGCTTTCTTT
j_gene: TRBJ2-7; abundance: few; v_gene: TRBV27; d_gene: TRBD2; CDR3aa: CASSSTSDDSYEQYF; CDR3nt: TGTGCCAGCAGTAGCACTAGCGACGACTCCTACGAGCAGTACTTC
j_gene: TRBJ2-7; abundance: NA; v_gene: TRBV5-4; d_gene: TRBD2; CDR3aa: CASSLRLAGVYEQYF; CDR3nt: TGTGCCAGCAGCTTGAGACTAGCGGGAGTGTACGAGCAGTACTTC
j_gene: TRBJ2-2; abundance: NA; v_gene: TRBV4-1; d_gene: NA; CDR3aa: CASSQDAGFGTGELFF; CDR3nt: TGCGCCAGCAGCCAAGATGCGGGGTTTGGCACCGGGGAGCTGTTTTTT
j_gene: TRBJ1-1; abundance: many; v_gene: TRBV7-9; d_gene: NA; CDR3aa: CASSLSPMNTEAFF; CDR3nt: TGTGCCAGCAGCTTATCCCCTATGAACACTGAAGCTTTCTTT
j_gene: TRBJ2-2; abundance: many; v_gene: TRBV28; d_gene: NA; CDR3aa: CASQGWGVTGELFF; CDR3nt: TGTGCCAGCCAAGGCTGGGGGGTCACCGGGGAGCTGTTTTTT
j_gene: TRBJ2-1; abundance: few; v_gene: TRBV13; d_gene: NA; CDR3aa: CASSAGPSFPEQFF; CDR3nt: TGTGCCAGCAGCGCGGGACCGAGTTTCCCTGAGCAGTTCTTC
j_gene: TRBJ2-7; abundance: many; v_gene: TRBV9; d_gene: TRBD2; CDR3aa: CASSVGFSGRAAYEQYF; CDR3nt: TGTGCCAGCAGCGTAGGTTTTAGCGGGAGGGCCGCGTACGAGCAGTACTTC
j_gene: TRBJ2-2; abundance: many; v_gene: TRBV7-8; d_gene: NA; CDR3aa: CASSLTRVLGELFF; CDR3nt: TGTGCCAGCAGCTTAACCCGGGTGTTGGGGGAGCTGTTTTTT
j_gene: TRBJ2-7; abundance: NA; v_gene: TRBV5-1; d_gene: NA; CDR3aa: CASSLAPIMAGQGYEQYF; CDR3nt: TGCGCCAGCAGCTTGGCCCCTATAATGGCAGGTCAGGGCTACGAGCAGTACTTC
j_gene: TRBJ2-7; abundance: many; v_gene: TRBV28; d_gene: NA; CDR3aa: CASSRLGEAPGQGNSYEQYF; CDR3nt: TGTGCCAGCAGTCGACTCGGAGAGGCACCCGGGCAGGGAAACTCCTACGAGCAGTACTTC
j_gene: TRBJ1-5; abundance: many; v_gene: TRBV7-9; d_gene: TRBD1; CDR3aa: CASSLFGQGANQPQHF; CDR3nt: TGTGCCAGCAGCTTATTCGGTCAGGGGGCGAATCAGCCCCAGCATTTT
j_gene: TRBJ2-3; abundance: few; v_gene: TRBV9; d_gene: TRBD1; CDR3aa: CASSNQGASTDTQYF; CDR3nt: TGTGCCAGCAGCAACCAGGGGGCGAGCACAGATACGCAGTATTTT
j_gene: TRBJ2-4; abundance: few; v_gene: TRBV28; d_gene: NA; CDR3aa: CASSSQGTAKNIQYF; CDR3nt: TGTGCCAGCAGCTCTCAGGGGACGGCCAAAAACATTCAGTACTTC
j_gene: TRBJ2-3; abundance: NA; v_gene: TRBV28; d_gene: TRBD2; CDR3aa: CASSPPAGGGSDTQYF; CDR3nt: TGTGCCAGCAGCCCCCCGGCGGGAGGAGGATCAGATACGCAGTATTTT
j_gene: TRBJ2-6; abundance: many; v_gene: TRBV10-3; d_gene: NA; CDR3aa: CAISEGLASDPTGANVLTF; CDR3nt: TGTGCCATCAGTGAGGGGCTAGCGAGTGATCCGACTGGGGCCAACGTCCTGACTTTC
j_gene: TRBJ2-6; abundance: NA; v_gene: TRBV5-4; d_gene: NA; CDR3aa: CASSLGQSSGANVLTF; CDR3nt: TGTGCCAGCAGCTTGGGACAGTCCTCTGGGGCCAACGTCCTGACTTTC
j_gene: TRBJ1-1; abundance: many; v_gene: TRBV19; d_gene: NA; CDR3aa: CASIQAGQNTEAFF; CDR3nt: TGTGCCAGTATCCAAGCGGGGCAGAACACTGAAGCTTTCTTT
j_gene: TRBJ2-2; abundance: NA; v_gene: TRBV9; d_gene: TRBD2; CDR3aa: CASSVDSSGSFGTGELFF; CDR3nt: TGTGCCAGCAGCGTAGATAGTAGCGGGAGTTTTGGCACCGGGGAGCTGTTTTTT
j_gene: TRBJ1-5; abundance: many; v_gene: TRBV28; d_gene: NA; CDR3aa: CASSLLSAGIQPQHF; CDR3nt: TGTGCCAGCAGTTTATTATCGGCAGGCATTCAGCCCCAGCATTTT
j_gene: TRBJ2-3; abundance: many; v_gene: TRBV5-1; d_gene: NA; CDR3aa: CASSLASATDTQYF; CDR3nt: TGCGCCAGCAGCTTGGCCAGCGCAACTGATACGCAGTATTTT
j_gene: TRBJ2-2; abundance: NA; v_gene: TRBV10-1; d_gene: NA; CDR3aa: CASSNSKFTGELFF; CDR3nt: TGCGCCAGCAGTAACAGCAAGTTCACCGGGGAGCTGTTTTTT
j_gene: TRBJ2-1; abundance: few; v_gene: TRBV27; d_gene: TRBD2; CDR3aa: CASSSTSDINDEQFF; CDR3nt: TGTGCCAGCAGTTCAACTAGCGACATAAACGATGAGCAGTTCTTC
j_gene: TRBJ2-1; abundance: many; v_gene: TRBV9; d_gene: TRBD2; CDR3aa: CASSAPGLAYNEQFF; CDR3nt: TGTGCCAGCAGCGCTCCGGGACTAGCTTACAATGAGCAGTTCTTC
j_gene: TRBJ2-1; abundance: few; v_gene: TRBV7-3; d_gene: NA; CDR3aa: CASSPNGNEQFF; CDR3nt: TGTGCCAGCAGCCCTAACGGGAATGAGCAGTTCTTC
j_gene: TRBJ1-2; abundance: NA; v_gene: TRBV13; d_gene: NA; CDR3aa: CASSFGHGGYGYTF; CDR3nt: TGTGCCAGCAGCTTCGGACATGGCGGCTATGGCTACACCTTC
j_gene: TRBJ1-5; abundance: NA; v_gene: TRBV20-1; d_gene: TRBD1; CDR3aa: CSAGKTGHNQPQHF; CDR3nt: TGCAGTGCTGGAAAGACAGGGCACAATCAGCCCCAGCATTTT
j_gene: TRBJ2-6; abundance: many; v_gene: TRBV28; d_gene: NA; CDR3aa: CASTNPGANVLTF; CDR3nt: TGTGCCAGCACAAATCCCGGGGCCAACGTCCTGACTTTC
j_gene: TRBJ2-3; abundance: few; v_gene: TRBV5-1; d_gene: NA; CDR3aa: CASNQGGQSTDTQYF; CDR3nt: TGCGCCAGCAACCAGGGGGGGCAGAGCACAGATACGCAGTATTTT
j_gene: TRBJ2-5; abundance: many; v_gene: TRBV3-1; d_gene: NA; CDR3aa: CASSQDPGVGETQYF; CDR3nt: TGTGCCAGCAGCCAAGATCCGGGAGTTGGGGAGACCCAGTACTTC
j_gene: TRBJ1-1; abundance: few; v_gene: TRBV30; d_gene: NA; CDR3aa: CAWTVRNTEAFF; CDR3nt: TGTGCCTGGACCGTCCGGAACACTGAAGCTTTCTTT
j_gene: TRBJ2-7; abundance: many; v_gene: TRBV2; d_gene: NA; CDR3aa: CASQGPGEQYF; CDR3nt: TGTGCCAGTCAAGGGCCCGGGGAGCAGTACTTC
j_gene: TRBJ2-1; abundance: many; v_gene: TRBV6-4; d_gene: TRBD2; CDR3aa: CASRPWGLARVGEQFF; CDR3nt: TGTGCCAGCAGGCCATGGGGACTAGCGAGAGTAGGTGAGCAGTTCTTC
j_gene: TRBJ1-2; abundance: few; v_gene: TRBV6-1; d_gene: NA; CDR3aa: CASSNHMAGYTF; CDR3nt: TGTGCCAGCAGCAATCATATGGCTGGCTACACCTTC